This T cell receptor beta chain stems from a study of T cell changes during pregnancy in multiple sclerosis. Libraries were prepared by immunoSEQ multiplex PCR; TCRdb keeps only in-frame clonotypes and omits some of them. The table records about 28,000 clones, more than 70% of them present only once. The V segment lost 0 bases and the J segment 2 bases; nucleotides outside the gene matches: 3. The germline V gene encodes CDR1 MNHEY and CDR2 SVGAGI. CDR3 length: 15 amino acids. The specimen comprised CD8+ T cells from peripheral blood mononuclear cells, sampled after pregnancy. This TCR derives from a female donor with multiple sclerosis, enrolled in a pregnancy study. The chain couples TRBV6-5 to TRBJ1-2; 7 nucleotides line up with TRBD1. The CDR3 spells CASSYSETGNYGYTF. The DNA for the CDR3 is TGTGCCAGCAGTTACTCTGAGACAGGGAACTATGGCTACACCTTC.